The TCR beta chain described here comes from a study of Ad26.COV2.S vaccination and SARS-CoV-2 variants. The treatment denotes: some 20 received Ad26.COV2.S at low or high dose, single or two shots; 5 received placebo; per-sample allocation not given. Day 63 after the first vaccine or placebo injection was the time point for sampling. The assay was immunoSEQ multiplex PCR, and TCRdb's table has in-frame clones only and misses some. This table has roughly 410,000 clones, 83% appearing once. Germline CDR1 and CDR2: SGHNT and YYREEE (reference sequence). V lost 0 bases to trimming and J lost 7 bases, with 11 bases between them. The CDR3 has 14 amino acids. About this clone itself: Other nucleotide sequences in the sample specify the same CDR3.

The rearrangement links TRBV5-4 to TRBJ1-5, with D possibly matching TRBD1 (5 bases). The sequence came from a person aged 18 to 65 who received the Ad26.COV2.S COVID-19 vaccine or a placebo. The specimen was peripheral blood, collected in a trial of Ad26.COV2.S vaccine versus placebo. CDR3 residues: CASSLGGVGQPQHF. CDR3 bases: TGTGCCAGCAGCTTGGGGGGGGTTGGCCAGCCCCAGCATTTT.